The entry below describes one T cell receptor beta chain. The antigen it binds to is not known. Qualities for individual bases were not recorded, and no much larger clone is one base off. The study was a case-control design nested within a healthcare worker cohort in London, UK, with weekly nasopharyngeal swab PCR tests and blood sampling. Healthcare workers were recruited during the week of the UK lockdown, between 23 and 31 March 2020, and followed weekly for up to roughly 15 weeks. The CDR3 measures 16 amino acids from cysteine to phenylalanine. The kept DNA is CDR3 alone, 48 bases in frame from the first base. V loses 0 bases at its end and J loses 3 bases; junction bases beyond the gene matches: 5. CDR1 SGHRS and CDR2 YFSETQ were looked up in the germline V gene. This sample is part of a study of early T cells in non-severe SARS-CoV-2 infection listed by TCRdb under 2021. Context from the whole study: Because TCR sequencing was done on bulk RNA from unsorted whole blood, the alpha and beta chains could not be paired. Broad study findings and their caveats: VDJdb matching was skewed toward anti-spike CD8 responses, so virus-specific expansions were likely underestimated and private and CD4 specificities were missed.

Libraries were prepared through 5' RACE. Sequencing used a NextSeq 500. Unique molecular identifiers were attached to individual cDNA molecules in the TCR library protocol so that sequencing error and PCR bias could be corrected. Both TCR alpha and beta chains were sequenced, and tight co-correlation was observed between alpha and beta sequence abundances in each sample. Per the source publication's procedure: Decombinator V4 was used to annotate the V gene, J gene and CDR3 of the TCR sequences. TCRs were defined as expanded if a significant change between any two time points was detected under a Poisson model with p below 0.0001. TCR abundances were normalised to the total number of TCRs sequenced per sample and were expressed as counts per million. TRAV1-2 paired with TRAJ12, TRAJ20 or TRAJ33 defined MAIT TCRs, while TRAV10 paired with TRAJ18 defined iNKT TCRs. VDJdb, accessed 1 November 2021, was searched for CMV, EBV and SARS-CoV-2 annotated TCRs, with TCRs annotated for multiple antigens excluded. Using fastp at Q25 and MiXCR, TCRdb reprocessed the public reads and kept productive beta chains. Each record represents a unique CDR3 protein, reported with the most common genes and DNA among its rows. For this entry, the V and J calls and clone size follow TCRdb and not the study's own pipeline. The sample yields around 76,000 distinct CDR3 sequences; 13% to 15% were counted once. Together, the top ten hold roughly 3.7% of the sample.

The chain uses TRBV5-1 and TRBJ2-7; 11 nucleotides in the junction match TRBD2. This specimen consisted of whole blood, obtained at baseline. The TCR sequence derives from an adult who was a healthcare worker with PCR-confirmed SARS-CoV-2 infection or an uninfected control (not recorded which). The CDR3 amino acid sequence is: CASSLAPSGRNYEQYF. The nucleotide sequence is TGCGCCAGCAGCTTGGCGCCTAGCGGGAGGAACTACGAGCAGTACTTC.